Following are 22 T cell receptor beta chains from one sample sequenced in a study of T-cell memory formation after mild COVID-19. TCRdb processed the 5' RACE reads anew with MiXCR; each CDR3 protein has one entry. The repertoire holds fewer than 140,000 distinct CDR3 sequences, with 9.5% to 15% as singletons. Sequencing was performed on PBMCs or a T cell subset sorted from them (not recorded which). All receptors derive from an adult woman who had mild COVID-19 (a few samples of this study predate the infection). Cell type and time point are not known.

The chain links TRBV7-9 to TRBJ2-4; 9 positions agree with TRBD1. CDR1 and CDR2 (germline): SEHNR, FQNEAQ (reference sequence). Unmatched junction bases numbered 1, after V lost 0 bases and J lost 4 bases. The CDR3 covers 15 residues. The CDR3 loop reads CASSLAGQGKNIQYF. The CDR3 DNA sequence: TGTGCCAGCAGCTTAGCCGGACAGGGGAAAAACATTCAGTACTTC.

The table lists this clonotype with many counts. The chain employs TRBV7-9 and TRBJ2-3, with D perhaps given as TRBD1 or TRBD2 (5 bases each). Trimming pared 1 base from V and 8 bases from J, leaving 13 bases between. The length of the CDR3 is 14 residues. Germline CDR1 is SEHNR and CDR2 is FQNEAQ (reference sequence). CDR3 in amino acids: CASSLVTGTPTQYF. The CDR3 DNA follows: TGTGCCAGCAGCTTAGTGACCGGGACCCCTACGCAGTATTTT.

The rearrangement links TRBV20-1 to TRBJ2-5; 9 nucleotides align to TRBD2. CDR3 length: 18 amino acids. Germline V gene sequence: CDR1 DFQATT, CDR2 SNEGSKA (reference sequence). The ends lost 2 bases at V and 7 bases at J; junction bases unmatched: 20. The CDR3 nucleotides are TGCAGTGCTAGACCCGGGACTAGCCCTTTAGAGGGCTTAGGGACCCAGTACTTC. This gives the protein CSARPGTSPLEGLGTQYF.

In nucleotides, the CDR3 is TGTGCCAGCAGTGAAAGGAGCACAGATACGCAGTATTTT. Translated, it gives CASSERSTDTQYF. This chain joins TRBV2 and TRBJ2-3; D is unclear. This CDR3 spans 13 amino acids. V was pared by 2 bases and J by 0 bases, with 3 bases between. CDR1 SNHLY and CDR2 FYNNEI come from the germline V gene.

V usage is TRBV7-9 and J usage is TRBJ2-5; the D is unclear. The CDR3 loop spans 14 amino acids. The ends were cut back, 0 bases at V and 4 bases at J, with 9 bases in the middle. Germline V CDR1 and CDR2: SEHNR, FQNEAQ (reference sequence). The CDR3: CASSLATSTETQYF. DNA of the CDR3: TGTGCCAGCAGCTTAGCGACGTCTACAGAGACCCAGTACTTC.

This clonotype was seen more than once but under ten times. The rearrangement joins TRBV6-1 to TRBJ2-1; 7 bases map to TRBD1. J lost 4 bases, V lost 0 bases, and 6 bases had no gene match. In germline, CDR1 is MNHNS, CDR2 SASEGT. The CDR3 contains 16 residues. The CDR3 region is CASSEATGTVYNEQFF. The CDR3 DNA sequence: TGTGCCAGCAGTGAAGCAACCGGGACAGTATACAATGAGCAGTTCTTC.

The V gene is TRBV7-9, the J gene TRBJ2-7; a possible D gene is TRBD2 (6 bases). Germline-derived CDR1 and CDR2 are SEHNR and FQNEAQ (reference sequence). V lost 3 bases, J lost 6 bases, and 9 bases lay in between. This CDR3 has 12 amino acids. This CDR3 is CASSLRGPEQYF. DNA of the CDR3: TGTGCCAGCAGCTTGCGGGGCCCCGAGCAGTACTTC.

The chain uses TRBV13 and TRBJ1-1, with D unresolved. Germline V gene lookup returns CDR1 PRHDT and CDR2 FYEKMQ (reference sequence). Trimming removed 3 bases from V and 8 bases from J, with 13 bases in between. The CDR3 is 13 amino acids. CDR3 loop: CASSFSWADEAFF. As DNA, the CDR3 is TGTGCCAGCAGCTTTAGTTGGGCGGACGAAGCTTTCTTT.

This clonotype was observed a handful of times. J is TRBJ1-3 and V is TRBV25-1, with D uncertain. The CDR3 length is 16 residues. Germline lookup yields CDR1 MGHDK and CDR2 SYGVNS. V was trimmed by 0 bases and J by 0 bases, leaving 9 bases between them. Written as DNA, the CDR3 is TGTGCCAGCAGTGAATACGCTCTAAACTCTGGAAACACCATATATTTT. It codes for CASSEYALNSGNTIYF.

The sample holds a few counts of this clonotype. The chain links TRBV10-3 to TRBJ1-1; 7 bases align to TRBD1. Germline V lookup: CDR1 ENHRY, CDR2 SYGVKD. The CDR3 sequence is 15 residues long. Trimming took 3 bases from V and 3 from J; bases not matched to a gene: 7. CDR3 region: CAISDRGRGDTEAFF. CDR3 bases: TGTGCCATCAGTGATAGGGGGCGAGGGGACACTGAAGCTTTCTTT.

The chain links TRBV6-5 to TRBJ2-3; the match to TRBD1 covers 10 bases. Germline CDR1 is MNHEY and CDR2 is SVGAGI. There are 18 residues in the CDR3. V shed 2 bases, J shed 3 bases, and the junction held 11 bases outside the gene matches. The CDR3 DNA sequence: TGTGCCAGCAGTTACCTGGCCGCCGGGACAGGGGTGACAGATACGCAGTATTTT. Its translation is CASSYLAAGTGVTDTQYF.

This chain uses TRBV7-2 with TRBJ2-3; no clear D. V lost 5 bases, J lost 5 bases, and 5 bases lay in between. The CDR3 runs 11 residues. Germline CDR1 reads SGHTA; CDR2 reads FQGNSA. The chain's CDR3 is CASSALDTQYF. CDR3 bases: TGTGCCAGCAGCGCGTTAGATACGCAGTATTTT. The full variable domain, with the rest looked up from reference TRBV7-2 and TRBJ2-3, is GAGVSQSPSNKVTEKGKDVELRCDPISGHTALYWYRQSLGQGLEFLIYFQGNSAPDKSGLPSDRFSAERTGGSVSTLTIQRTQQEDSAVYLCASSALDTQYFGPGTRLTVL.

Notes on this clonotype: A read error may explain this, as a much larger clone is one base away. V usage is TRBV7-8 and J usage is TRBJ2-1; 9 nucleotides agree with TRBD1. This CDR3 is 15 amino acids long. CDR1 and CDR2 (germline): SGHVS, FQNEAQ. DNA for the CDR3: TGTGTCAGCAGCCTTACGGGGACAGGGTACAATGAGCAGTTCTTC. Amino acid sequence: CVSSLTGTGYNEQFF. Combining the CDR3 with reference TRBV7-8 and TRBJ2-1 gives the whole variable domain GAGVSQSPRYKVAKRGQDVALRCDPISGHVSLFWYQQALGQGPEFLTYFQNEAQLDKSGLPSDRFFAERPEGSVSTLKIQRTQQEDSAVYLCVSSLTGTGYNEQFFGPGTRLTVL.

This chain links TRBV5-8 with TRBJ1-1; D unclear. V was trimmed by 1 base and J by 6 bases, leaving 4 bases between them. CDR3 length: 11 amino acids. Germline CDR1 SGHTS, CDR2 YDEGEE. The CDR3 spells CASSLTAEAFF. The DNA of the CDR3 is TGTGCCAGCAGCTTGACGGCTGAAGCTTTCTTT.

This clonotype was observed a few times. This chain uses TRBV12-3 or TRBV12-4 with TRBJ2-1, with TRBD1 matching 7 bases. The CDR3 length is 14 residues. V gave up 7 bases and J gave up 6 bases; unmatched junction bases: 9. DNA for the CDR3: TGTGCCAGCATCCTAAGGGACAGACCCAATGAGCAGTTCTTC. Translation: CASILRDRPNEQFF.

This clonotype was counted many times. The chain carries TRBV20-1 and TRBJ2-3; D gene ambiguous. This CDR3 is 12 amino acids long. Trimming removed 0 bases at V and 5 bases at J, with 6 bases between. The germline V gene has CDR1 DFQATT and CDR2 SNEGSKA (reference sequence). CDR3 region: CSARDPEDTQYF. Here the CDR3 DNA reads TGCAGTGCTAGAGATCCTGAAGATACGCAGTATTTT.

This rearrangement joins TRBV2 to TRBJ2-1; TRBD2 agrees at 13 bases. The germline V gene has CDR1 SNHLY and CDR2 FYNNEI. After removal of 3 bases from V and 8 bases from J, the junction contained 1 base not matched to a gene. The CDR3 loop spans 14 amino acids. Here the CDR3 DNA reads TGTGCCAGCAGTGAGGGACTAGCGGGGTATGAGCAGTTCTTC. As protein: CASSEGLAGYEQFF.

The table lists this clonotype with a few counts. This chain joins TRBV7-9 and TRBJ2-5; the match to TRBD1 covers 11 bases. The length of the CDR3 is 15 residues. With V trimmed by 5 bases and J by 3 bases, 5 bases remained unmatched. CDR1 and CDR2 (germline): SEHNR, FQNEAQ (reference sequence). Here the CDR3 reads CASSPPGQGEETQYF. The DNA for the CDR3 is TGTGCCAGCAGCCCCCCGGGACAGGGGGAAGAGACCCAGTACTTC.

This clonotype was seen only a few times. This chain connects TRBV21-1 to TRBJ2-2. TRBV21-1 is tagged as a pseudogene. The CDR3 totals 15 residues. The CDR3 loop reads CASSSGRRNTGELFF. The CDR3 DNA reads TGTGCCAGCAGCTCTGGCAGGAGGAACACCGGGGAGCTGTTTTTT.

The chain recombines TRBV9 with TRBJ2-5, with a possible D match to TRBD1 (5 bases). CDR3 size: 14 residues. V was shortened by 0 bases and J by 5 bases, with 11 bases between the two germline ends. The V gene's germline CDR1 is SGDLS and CDR2 YYNGEE. Here the CDR3 reads CASSVAGRDETQYF. The CDR3 DNA follows: TGTGCCAGCAGCGTAGCGGGCAGGGATGAGACCCAGTACTTC.

The chain has TRBV4-1 and TRBJ1-5; D may be TRBD1 (5 bases). Germline CDR1 MGHRA, CDR2 YSYEKL. The CDR3 is 16 residues long. The V gene lost 2 bases and the J gene lost 5 bases, with 16 bases spanning the gap. The CDR3 here is CASSQTPGTTDQPQHF. CDR3 sequence (DNA): TGCGCCAGCAGCCAAACGCCGGGGACGACCGATCAGCCCCAGCATTTT.

The rearrangement joins TRBV11-2 to TRBJ2-1; D is possibly TRBD2 (5 bases). From germline, CDR1 is SGHAT and CDR2 FQNNGV. This CDR3 is built from 16 residues. V was trimmed by 0 bases and J by 5 bases, leaving 14 bases between them. The CDR3 sequence: CASSLDFGGINNEQFF. The CDR3 DNA sequence: TGTGCCAGCAGCTTAGATTTCGGAGGTATCAACAATGAGCAGTTCTTC.